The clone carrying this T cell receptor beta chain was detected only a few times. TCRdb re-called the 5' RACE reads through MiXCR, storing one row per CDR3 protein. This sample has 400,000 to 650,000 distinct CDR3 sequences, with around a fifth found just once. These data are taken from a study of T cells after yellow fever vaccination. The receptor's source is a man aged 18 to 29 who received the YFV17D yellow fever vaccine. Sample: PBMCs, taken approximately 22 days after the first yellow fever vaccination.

CDR3 loop: CASRPSRSGQPQHF. The CDR3 nucleotides read TGTGCCAGCAGGCCTAGCAGGTCTGGACAGCCCCAGCATTTT. This rearrangement joins TRBV12-3 or TRBV12-4 to TRBJ1-5; D gene uncertain. This CDR3 region has 14 residues. V lost 6 bases and J lost 7, with 16 bases in between.